The 19 T cell receptor beta chains given below trace back to one sample, sequenced in a study of neurological immune-mediated disorders. TCRdb called the 5' RACE reads again in MiXCR, with one record for every CDR3 protein. Of 65,000 to 90,000 distinct CDR3 sequences listed, 10% to 13% were seen once; the top ten hold more than 1.5%. Material for sequencing was PBMCs. These receptors all stem from a man between 40 and 49 years old in good health.

This clonotype occurred many times. The chain combines TRBV14 with TRBJ2-1, with D uncertain. The germline CDR1 and CDR2 sequences are SGHDN and FVKESK. V lost 4 bases, J lost 1 base, and 5 bases lay in between. The CDR3 runs to 13 residues. The CDR3 sequence is CASSPGSYNEQFF. DNA of the CDR3: TGTGCCAGCAGCCCCGGGTCCTACAATGAGCAGTTCTTC.

This clonotype was counted many times. The chain joins TRBV11-2 to TRBJ2-7; D call uncertain. Germline values: CDR1 SGHAT, CDR2 FQNNGV. This CDR3 is built from 13 residues. The V end lost 2 bases, the J end lost 3 bases, and 8 bases lay between the germline ends. The CDR3 sequence: CASSLNLNYEQYF. The CDR3, as DNA: TGTGCCAGCAGCTTAAATCTAAACTACGAGCAGTACTTC.

The V gene is TRBV7-2, the J gene TRBJ2-7; weak D call: TRBD2 (6 bases). CDR1 and CDR2 from the germline V gene are SGHTA and FQGNSA. The CDR3 has 15 residues. The V end was cut by 4 bases, the J end by 6 bases, with 19 bases between. CDR3 nucleotide sequence: TGTGCCAGCAGCTCCACGGCGGCGGGGCCTCTCGAGCAGTACTTC. Encoded protein: CASSSTAAGPLEQYF. Full variable domain (missing parts from reference TRBV7-2 and TRBJ2-7): GAGVSQSPSNKVTEKGKDVELRCDPISGHTALYWYRQSLGQGLEFLIYFQGNSAPDKSGLPSDRFSAERTGGSVSTLTIQRTQQEDSAVYLCASSSTAAGPLEQYFGPGTRLTVT.

This clonotype was found many times. J is TRBJ1-2 and V is TRBV6-6, with a tentative D call TRBD1 (6 bases). In germline, CDR1 is MNHNY, CDR2 SVGAGI (reference sequence). CDR3 length: 16 residues. V lost 0 bases and J 4 bases, leaving 15 bases between the germline ends. In DNA form, the CDR3 reads TGTGCCAGCAGTTACTCCGGACAGCCTACCTTCTATGGCTACACCTTC. This encodes CASSYSGQPTFYGYTF.

This chain uses TRBV9 with TRBJ2-2; TRBD2 aligns across 8 bases. The CDR3 has 15 residues. Germline assignment: CDR1 SGDLS and CDR2 YYNGEE. J lost 5 bases, V lost 4 bases, and 7 bases had no gene match. CDR3 bases: TGTGCCAGCAGCCTCGGGGGGGCTGAAACCGGGGAGCTGTTTTTT. It yields the protein CASSLGGAETGELFF. The whole variable domain, filled in from reference TRBV9 and TRBJ2-2, reads DSGVTQTPKHLITATGQRVTLRCSPRSGDLSVYWYQQSLDQGLQFLIQYYNGEERAKGNILERFSAQQFPDLHSELNLSSLELGDSALYFCASSLGGAETGELFFGEGSRLTVL.

Many counts were recorded for this clonotype. The chain couples TRBV9 to TRBJ1-6; 8 bases align to TRBD1. Germline CDR1 is SGDLS and CDR2 is YYNGEE. This CDR3 spans 17 amino acids. Unmatched junction bases numbered 11, after V lost 2 bases and J lost 7 bases. The CDR3 protein is CASSVETGASPNSPLHF. CDR3 in DNA: TGTGCCAGCAGCGTCGAGACAGGGGCGAGCCCCAATTCACCCCTCCACTTT.

This clonotype was recorded at least ten times. The chain has TRBV29-1 and TRBJ2-5; no clear D. V lost 4 bases and J lost 7, with 13 bases in between. Germline V gene lookup returns CDR1 SQVTM and CDR2 ANQGSEA. The CDR3 spans 12 residues. CDR3 sequence (DNA): TGCAGCGTTGTGGCTAGTGGCGGGACCCAGTACTTC. Amino acids: CSVVASGGTQYF.

The sample holds a few counts of this clonotype. The gene calls are TRBV11-2 and TRBJ2-7, with 11 nucleotides matching TRBD2. V dropped 4 bases and J dropped 9; count of bases not matched to a gene: 8. Germline V lookup: CDR1 SGHAT, CDR2 FQNNGV. The CDR3 is 14 amino acids. CDR3 protein: CASSSGLAVGGQYF. Here the CDR3 DNA reads TGTGCCAGCAGCTCGGGACTAGCGGTTGGCGGGCAGTACTTC.

Regarding this clonotype: A single base separates this from a much larger clone, so it may be a read error. The V and J genes are TRBV20-1 and TRBJ2-7; 7 positions match TRBD1. This CDR3 spans 15 amino acids. The germline V gene encodes CDR1 DFQATT and CDR2 SNEGSKA (reference sequence). CDR3 amino acids: CSARSFGQAPYDQYF. In nucleotides, the CDR3 is TGCAGTGCTAGGAGTTTTGGACAGGCCCCCTACGATCAGTACTTC.

This clonotype was seen ten or more times. This chain links TRBV20-1 with TRBJ2-7; tentative D call: TRBD2 (6 bases). V lost 0 bases, J lost 2 bases, and 14 bases lay in between. Germline V gives CDR1 DFQATT, CDR2 SNEGSKA (reference sequence). The CDR3 consists of 15 residues. The CDR3 DNA follows: TGCAGTGCTAGAGATCTGGCTAGCGTGACCTACGAGCAGTACTTC. Its protein product is CSARDLASVTYEQYF.

At least ten counts were recorded for this clonotype. This sequence joins TRBV6-5 and TRBJ1-2; 9 nucleotides match TRBD1. Germline V CDR1 and CDR2: MNHEY, SVGAGI. There are 16 residues in the CDR3. J lost 2 bases, V lost 0 bases, and 4 bases had no gene match. The DNA of the CDR3 is TGTGCCAGCAGTTACTCGGACAGGGGATACAACTATGGCTACACCTTC. Its translation is CASSYSDRGYNYGYTF.

This clonotype appeared many times. The rearrangement joins TRBV18 to TRBJ2-1, with D hard to call. The CDR3 has 13 residues. The V end lost 2 bases, the J end lost 6 bases, and 8 bases lay between the germline ends. CDR1 is KGHSH, CDR2 LQKENI, per germline. The CDR3 DNA is TGTGCCAGCTCACCATCCGCAGGCAATGAGCAGTTCTTC. This codes for CASSPSAGNEQFF.

Ten or more counts support this clonotype. V gene TRBV2 combines with J gene TRBJ1-2; D is undetermined. Germline lookup yields CDR1 SNHLY and CDR2 FYNNEI. This CDR3 is built from 15 residues. Trimming took off 1 base at V and 3 bases at J, with 12 bases between the two ends. The CDR3 spells CASSEGGMDDYGYTF. In nucleotides, the CDR3 is TGTGCCAGCAGTGAAGGAGGGATGGACGACTATGGCTACACCTTC.

This clonotype was observed many times. V gene TRBV3-1 combines with J gene TRBJ2-1, with D perhaps TRBD2 (5 bases). The CDR3 contains 15 residues. Trimming pared 4 bases from V and 3 bases from J, leaving 13 bases between. Germline values: CDR1 LGHDT, CDR2 YNNKEL (reference sequence). The CDR3 sequence is CASSPEGGYYNEQFF. The DNA of the CDR3 is TGTGCCAGCAGCCCTGAGGGCGGTTACTACAATGAGCAGTTCTTC.

This clonotype showed up many times. The chain couples TRBV12-3 or TRBV12-4 to TRBJ1-1, with 11 bases that match TRBD1. The CDR3 consists of 15 residues. Losses at the gene ends were 5 bases for V and 3 bases for J; bases not matched to a gene: 5. CDR3: CASSPGQGADTEAFF. The CDR3 DNA sequence: TGTGCCAGCAGTCCCGGACAGGGGGCGGACACTGAAGCTTTCTTT.

The table lists this clonotype with many counts. The chain links TRBV5-5 to TRBJ1-2; no clear D. The CDR3 runs 15 residues. Trimming took off 2 bases at V and 4 bases at J, with 15 bases between the two ends. Germline loops: CDR1 SGHKS, CDR2 YYEKEE (reference sequence). CDR3 residues: CASSFQGRNFYGYTF. Written as DNA, the CDR3 is TGTGCCAGCAGCTTCCAAGGACGGAATTTCTATGGCTACACCTTC.

This clonotype has at least ten counts. The chain combines TRBV29-1 with TRBJ2-5, with D possibly being TRBD1 (8 bases). This CDR3 spans 12 amino acids. V was shortened by 5 bases and J by 4 bases, with 11 bases between the two germline ends. From germline, CDR1 is SQVTM and CDR2 ANQGSEA. CDR3 loop: CSVHRGGETQYF. The CDR3 DNA reads TGCAGCGTTCACAGGGGGGGAGAGACCCAGTACTTC.

This clonotype has at least ten counts. The chain carries TRBV12-3 or TRBV12-4 and TRBJ2-5; maybe TRBD1 (5 bases). The CDR3 covers 15 residues. V was cut by 5 bases and J by 1 base, with 14 bases left in between. Here the CDR3 DNA reads TGTGCCAGCAGTCTCGACAGAGCCATCCAAGAGACCCAGTACTTC. The encoded protein is CASSLDRAIQETQYF.

This clonotype was counted at least ten times. This chain uses TRBV7-2 with TRBJ2-3; D gene uncertain. The CDR3 is 15 amino acids. Germline V gives CDR1 SGHTA, CDR2 FQGNSA. Between the trimmed V and J ends, which lost 3 bases and 0 bases, there was a span of 10 bases. The CDR3 reads CASSFSFFSTDTQYF. The CDR3 DNA sequence: TGTGCCAGCAGCTTTAGTTTCTTCAGCACAGATACGCAGTATTTT.